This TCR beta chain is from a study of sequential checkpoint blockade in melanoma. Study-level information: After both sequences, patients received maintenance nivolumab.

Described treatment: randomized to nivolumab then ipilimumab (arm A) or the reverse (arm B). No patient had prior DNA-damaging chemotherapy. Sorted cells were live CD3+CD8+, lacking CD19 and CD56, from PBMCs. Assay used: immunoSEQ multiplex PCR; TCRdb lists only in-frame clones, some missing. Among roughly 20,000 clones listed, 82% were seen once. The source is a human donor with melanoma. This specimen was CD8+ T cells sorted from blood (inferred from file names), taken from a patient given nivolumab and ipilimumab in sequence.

The CDR3 nucleotides are TGCGCCAGCAGCCAAAGGGTGGGACTTTTCGACAATCAGCCCCAGCATTTT. It encodes CASSQRVGLFDNQPQHF. This rearrangement joins TRBV4-3 to TRBJ1-5; D is perhaps TRBD1 (5 bases). The CDR3 is 17 amino acids. Germline CDR1 and CDR2: LGHNA and YSLEER. Trimming removed 2 bases from V and 3 bases from J, with 17 bases in between.